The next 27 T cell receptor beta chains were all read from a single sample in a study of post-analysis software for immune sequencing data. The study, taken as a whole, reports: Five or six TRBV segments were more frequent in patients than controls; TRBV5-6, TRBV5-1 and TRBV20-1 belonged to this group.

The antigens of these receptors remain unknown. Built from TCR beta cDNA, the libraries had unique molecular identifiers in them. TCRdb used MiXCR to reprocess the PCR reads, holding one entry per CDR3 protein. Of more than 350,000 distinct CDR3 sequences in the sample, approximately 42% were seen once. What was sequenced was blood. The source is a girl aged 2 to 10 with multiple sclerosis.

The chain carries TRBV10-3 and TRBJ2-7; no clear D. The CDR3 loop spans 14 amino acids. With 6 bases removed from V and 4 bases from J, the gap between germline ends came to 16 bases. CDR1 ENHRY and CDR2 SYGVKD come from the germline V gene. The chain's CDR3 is CAISAQGSIYEQYF. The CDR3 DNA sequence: TGTGCCATCAGCGCCCAAGGATCGATTTACGAGCAGTACTTC.

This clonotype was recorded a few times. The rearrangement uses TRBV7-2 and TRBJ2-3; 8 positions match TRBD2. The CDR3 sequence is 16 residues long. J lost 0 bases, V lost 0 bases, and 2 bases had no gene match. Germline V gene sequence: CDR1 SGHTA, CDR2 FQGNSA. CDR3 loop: CASSLAQRGSTDTQYF. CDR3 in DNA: TGTGCCAGCAGCTTAGCGCAGCGGGGGAGCACAGATACGCAGTATTTT.

This CDR3 reads CASSLLGDRIEKLFF. CDR3 DNA: TGTGCCAGCAGTTTACTTGGGGACCGCATTGAAAAACTGTTTTTT. The rearrangement links TRBV27 to TRBJ1-4; TRBD1 is a possible D gene (5 bases). The CDR3 loop spans 15 amino acids. The germline V gene encodes CDR1 MNHEY and CDR2 SMNVEV (reference sequence). The ends were cut back, 2 bases at V and 7 bases at J, with 14 bases in the middle.

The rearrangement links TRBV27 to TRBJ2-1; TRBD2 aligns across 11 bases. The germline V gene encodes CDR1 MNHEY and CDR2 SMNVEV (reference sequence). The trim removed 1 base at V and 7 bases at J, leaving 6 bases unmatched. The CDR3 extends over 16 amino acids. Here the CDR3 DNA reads TGTGCCAGCAGTTTATTAGCGGGAGGGCCACATAATGAGCAGTTCTTC. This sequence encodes CASSLLAGGPHNEQFF.

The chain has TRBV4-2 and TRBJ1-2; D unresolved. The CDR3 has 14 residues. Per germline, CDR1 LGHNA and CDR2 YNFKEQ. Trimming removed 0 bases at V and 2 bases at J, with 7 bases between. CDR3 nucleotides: TGTGCCAGCAGCCAAGATACGAGGAACTATGGCTACACCTTC. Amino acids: CASSQDTRNYGYTF.

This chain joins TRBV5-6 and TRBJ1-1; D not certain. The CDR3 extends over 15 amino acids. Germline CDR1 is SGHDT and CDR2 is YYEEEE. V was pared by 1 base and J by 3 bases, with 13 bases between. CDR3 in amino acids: CASSLYRVLDTEAFF. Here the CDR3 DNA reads TGTGCCAGCAGCTTGTACCGGGTCTTGGACACTGAAGCTTTCTTT.

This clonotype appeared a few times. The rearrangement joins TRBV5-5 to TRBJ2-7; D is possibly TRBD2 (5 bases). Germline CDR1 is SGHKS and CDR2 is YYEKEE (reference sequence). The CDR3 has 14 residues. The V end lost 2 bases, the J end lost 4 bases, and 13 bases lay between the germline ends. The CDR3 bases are TGTGCCAGCAGCTTCGGTGGGAGCGTTTACGAGCAGTACTTC. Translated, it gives CASSFGGSVYEQYF. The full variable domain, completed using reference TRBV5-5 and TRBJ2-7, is DAGVTQSPTHLIKTRGQQVTLRCSPISGHKSVSWYQQVLGQGPQFIFQYYEKEERGRGNFPDRFSARQFPNYSSELNVNALLLGDSALYLCASSFGGSVYEQYFGPGTRLTVT.

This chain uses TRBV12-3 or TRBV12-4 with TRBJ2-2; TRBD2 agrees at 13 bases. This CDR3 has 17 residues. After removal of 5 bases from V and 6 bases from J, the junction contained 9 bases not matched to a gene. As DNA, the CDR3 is TGTGCCAGCAGTGGGACTAGCGGGGTATTAATCCCCGGGGAGCTGTTTTTT. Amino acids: CASSGTSGVLIPGELFF.

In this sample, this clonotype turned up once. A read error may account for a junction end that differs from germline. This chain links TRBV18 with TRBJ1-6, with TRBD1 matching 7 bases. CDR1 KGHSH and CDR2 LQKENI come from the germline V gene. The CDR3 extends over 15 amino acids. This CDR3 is CASSPRDSQNSPPHF. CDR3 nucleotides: TGTGCCAGCTCACCACGGGACAGCCAAAATTCACCCCCCCACTTT.

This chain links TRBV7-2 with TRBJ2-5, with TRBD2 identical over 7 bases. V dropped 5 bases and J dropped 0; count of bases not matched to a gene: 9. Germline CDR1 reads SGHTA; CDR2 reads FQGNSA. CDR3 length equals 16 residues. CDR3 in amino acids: CASSAGTIRHQETQYF. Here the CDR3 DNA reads TGTGCCAGCAGCGCCGGGACTATCCGACACCAAGAGACCCAGTACTTC.

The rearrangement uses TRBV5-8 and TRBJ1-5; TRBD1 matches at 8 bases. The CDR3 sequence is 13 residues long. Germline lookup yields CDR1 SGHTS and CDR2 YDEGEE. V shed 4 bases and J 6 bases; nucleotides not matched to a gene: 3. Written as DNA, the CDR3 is TGTGCCAGCAGCCCCGACAGGGGTCAGCCCCAGCATTTT. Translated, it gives CASSPDRGQPQHF.

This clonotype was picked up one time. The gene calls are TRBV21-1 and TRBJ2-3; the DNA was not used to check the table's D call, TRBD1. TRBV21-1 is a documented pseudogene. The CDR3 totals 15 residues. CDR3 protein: CASSGKERVADTQYF. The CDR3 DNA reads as TGTGCCAGCAGCGGGAAGGAGAGGGTGGCAGATACGCAGTATTTT.

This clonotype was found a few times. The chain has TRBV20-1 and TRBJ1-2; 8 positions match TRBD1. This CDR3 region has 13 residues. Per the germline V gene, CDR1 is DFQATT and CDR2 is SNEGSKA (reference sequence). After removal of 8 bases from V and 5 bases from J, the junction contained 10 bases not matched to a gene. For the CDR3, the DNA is TGCAGTCCCGATCTCCAGGGGGCATATGGCTACACCTTC. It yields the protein CSPDLQGAYGYTF.

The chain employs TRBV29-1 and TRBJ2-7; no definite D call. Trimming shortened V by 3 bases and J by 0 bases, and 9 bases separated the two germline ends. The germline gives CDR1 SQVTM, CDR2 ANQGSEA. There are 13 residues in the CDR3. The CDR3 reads CSVDLGASYEQYF. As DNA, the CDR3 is TGCAGCGTTGATCTCGGAGCCTCCTACGAGCAGTACTTC.

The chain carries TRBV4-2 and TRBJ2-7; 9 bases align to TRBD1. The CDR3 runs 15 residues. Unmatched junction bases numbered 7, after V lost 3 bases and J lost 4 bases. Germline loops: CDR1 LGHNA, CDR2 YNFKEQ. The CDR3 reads CASSQGTGGGYEQYF. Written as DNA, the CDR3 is TGTGCCAGCAGCCAGGGTACAGGGGGCGGGTACGAGCAGTACTTC.

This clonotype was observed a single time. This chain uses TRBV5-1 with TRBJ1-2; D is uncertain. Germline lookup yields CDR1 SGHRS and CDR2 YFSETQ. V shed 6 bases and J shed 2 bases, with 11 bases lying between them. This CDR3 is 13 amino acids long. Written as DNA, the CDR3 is TGCGCCAGCACGCTTGGGTGGAACTATGGCTACACCTTC. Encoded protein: CASTLGWNYGYTF.

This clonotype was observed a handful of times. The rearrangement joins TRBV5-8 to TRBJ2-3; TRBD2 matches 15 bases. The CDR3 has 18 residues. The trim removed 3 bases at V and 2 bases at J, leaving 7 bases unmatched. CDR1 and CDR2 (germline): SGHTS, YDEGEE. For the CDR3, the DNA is TGTGCCAGCAGCTGGGGACTAGCGGGGGGCACCCCCACAGATACGCAGTATTTT. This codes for CASSWGLAGGTPTDTQYF.

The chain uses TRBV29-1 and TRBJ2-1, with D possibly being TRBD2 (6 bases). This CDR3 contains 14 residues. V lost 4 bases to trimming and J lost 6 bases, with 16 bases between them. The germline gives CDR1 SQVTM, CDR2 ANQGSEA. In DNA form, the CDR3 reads TGCAGCGTTGCAGGCGGGGTGGAAGGCAATGAGCAGTTCTTC. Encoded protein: CSVAGGVEGNEQFF.

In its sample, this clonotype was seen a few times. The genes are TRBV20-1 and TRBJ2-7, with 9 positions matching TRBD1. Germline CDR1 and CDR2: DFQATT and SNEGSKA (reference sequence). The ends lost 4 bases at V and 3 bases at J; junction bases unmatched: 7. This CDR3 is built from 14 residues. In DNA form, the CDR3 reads TGCAGTGCTAACTACAGGGGGCGCGGCTACGAGCAGTACTTC. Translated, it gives CSANYRGRGYEQYF.

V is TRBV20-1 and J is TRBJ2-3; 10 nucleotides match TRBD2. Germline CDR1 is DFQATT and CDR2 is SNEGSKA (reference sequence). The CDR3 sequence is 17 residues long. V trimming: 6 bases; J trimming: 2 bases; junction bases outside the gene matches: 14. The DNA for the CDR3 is TGCAGTGCAGTTCCGGCGGGACTAGCGACTACCACAGATACGCAGTATTTT. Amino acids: CSAVPAGLATTTDTQYF.

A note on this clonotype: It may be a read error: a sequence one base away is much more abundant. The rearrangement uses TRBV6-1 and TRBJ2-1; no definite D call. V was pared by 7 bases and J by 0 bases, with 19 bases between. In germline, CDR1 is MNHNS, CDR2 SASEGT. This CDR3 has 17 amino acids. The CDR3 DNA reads TGTGCCAGCATCGAATTGAACGGTGCCGCCTCCTACAATGAGCAGTTCTTC. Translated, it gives CASIELNGAASYNEQFF.

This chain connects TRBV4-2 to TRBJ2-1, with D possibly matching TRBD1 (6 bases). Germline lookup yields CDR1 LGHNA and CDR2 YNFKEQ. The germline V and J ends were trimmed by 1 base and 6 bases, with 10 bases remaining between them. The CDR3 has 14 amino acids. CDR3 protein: CASSQVQQGNEQFF. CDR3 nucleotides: TGTGCCAGCAGCCAAGTACAACAGGGCAATGAGCAGTTCTTC.

CDR3 coding DNA: TGCAGCGTTGCTCCGAACACAGATACGCAGTATTTT. It translates to CSVAPNTDTQYF. The chain recombines TRBV29-1 with TRBJ2-3; D uncertain. The V gene lost 4 bases and the J gene lost 2 bases, with 7 bases spanning the gap. Germline V gene sequence: CDR1 SQVTM, CDR2 ANQGSEA. The CDR3 sequence is 12 residues long.

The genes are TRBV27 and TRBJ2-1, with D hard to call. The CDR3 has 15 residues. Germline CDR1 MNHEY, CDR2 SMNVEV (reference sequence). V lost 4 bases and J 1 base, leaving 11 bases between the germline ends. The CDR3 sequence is CASSSPLRSYNEQFF. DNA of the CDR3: TGTGCCAGCAGTTCCCCCCTGCGGTCCTACAATGAGCAGTTCTTC.

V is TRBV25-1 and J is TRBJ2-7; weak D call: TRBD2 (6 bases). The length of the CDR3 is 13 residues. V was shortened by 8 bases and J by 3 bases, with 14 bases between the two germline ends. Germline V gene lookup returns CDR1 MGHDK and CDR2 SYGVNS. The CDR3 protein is CASGGRGYYEQYF. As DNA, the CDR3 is TGTGCCAGCGGTGGGCGGGGTTACTACGAGCAGTACTTC.

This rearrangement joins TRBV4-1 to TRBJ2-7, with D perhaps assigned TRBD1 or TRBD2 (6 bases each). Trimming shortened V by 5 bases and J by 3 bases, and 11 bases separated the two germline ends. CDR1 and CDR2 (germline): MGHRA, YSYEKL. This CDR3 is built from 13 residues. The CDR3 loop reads CASSKEGGYEQYF. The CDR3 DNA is TGCGCCAGCAGCAAGGAGGGGGGCTACGAGCAGTACTTC.

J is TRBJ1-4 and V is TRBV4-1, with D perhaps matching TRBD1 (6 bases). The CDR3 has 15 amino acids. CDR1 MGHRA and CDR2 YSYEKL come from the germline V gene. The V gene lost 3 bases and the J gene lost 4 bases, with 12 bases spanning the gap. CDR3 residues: CASSQVQGYNEKLFF. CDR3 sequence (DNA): TGCGCCAGCAGCCAGGTACAGGGATATAATGAAAAACTGTTTTTT.